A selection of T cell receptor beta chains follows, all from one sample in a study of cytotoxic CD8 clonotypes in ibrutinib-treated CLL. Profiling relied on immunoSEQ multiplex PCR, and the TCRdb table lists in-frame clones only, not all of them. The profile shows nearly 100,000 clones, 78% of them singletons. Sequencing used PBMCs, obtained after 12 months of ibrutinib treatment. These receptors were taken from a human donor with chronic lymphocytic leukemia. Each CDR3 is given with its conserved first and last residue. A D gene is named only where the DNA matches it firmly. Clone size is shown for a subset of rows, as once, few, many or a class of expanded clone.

cdr3_nt: TGTGCCTGGAGGCTCCAGGGGAGCCACTATGGCTACACCTTC
cdr3_aa: CAWRLQGSHYGYTF
clone_size: NA
j_call: TRBJ1-2
d_call: NA
v_call: TRBV30

cdr3_nt: TGTGCCAGCAGTTACGGCTATGGCTACACCTTC
cdr3_aa: CASSYGYGYTF
clone_size: NA
j_call: TRBJ1-2
d_call: NA
v_call: TRBV28

cdr3_nt: TGTGCCAGCAGTGTCACAGGGATCTCCTACGAGCAGTACTTC
cdr3_aa: CASSVTGISYEQYF
clone_size: NA
j_call: TRBJ2-7
d_call: NA
v_call: TRBV28

cdr3_nt: TGTGCTAGCAGCCAAGGGACAGGGGGAGAGACCCAGTACTTC
cdr3_aa: CASSQGTGGETQYF
clone_size: few
j_call: TRBJ2-5
d_call: TRBD1
v_call: TRBV7-7

cdr3_nt: TGCGCCAGCAGCTTGGGGGGGAGTACCTACAATGAGCAGTTCTTC
cdr3_aa: CASSLGGSTYNEQFF
clone_size: NA
j_call: TRBJ2-1
d_call: NA
v_call: TRBV5-1

cdr3_nt: TGTGCCAGCAGTGAAAACAGGGCCACCGGGGAGCTGTTTTTT
cdr3_aa: CASSENRATGELFF
clone_size: NA
j_call: TRBJ2-2
d_call: NA
v_call: TRBV6-4

cdr3_nt: TGTGCCACCAGCACCGGACAGGAGAACACTGAAGCTTTCTTT
cdr3_aa: CATSTGQENTEAFF
clone_size: NA
j_call: TRBJ1-1
d_call: TRBD1
v_call: TRBV15

cdr3_nt: TGTGCCAGTAGTAGTTACAGGGGAAGGGATTCACCCCTCCACTTT
cdr3_aa: CASSSYRGRDSPLHF
clone_size: many
j_call: TRBJ1-6
d_call: TRBD1
v_call: TRBV19

cdr3_nt: TGTGCCAGCAGTTCGAGGAGGGAATCCTACGAGCAGTACTTC
cdr3_aa: CASSSRRESYEQYF
clone_size: NA
j_call: TRBJ2-7
d_call: NA
v_call: TRBV6-1

cdr3_nt: TGTGCCTGGAGCGACAGGGCGCGGGGCTACACCTTC
cdr3_aa: CAWSDRARGYTF
clone_size: NA
j_call: TRBJ1-2
d_call: TRBD1
v_call: TRBV30

cdr3_nt: TGTGCCAGCACCCAAGGGACAGGGCCCTATACGCAGTATTTT
cdr3_aa: CASTQGTGPYTQYF
clone_size: few
j_call: TRBJ2-3
d_call: TRBD1
v_call: TRBV27

cdr3_nt: TGTGCCAGCTCACCCGAGTTGGCCGCCGGTGAAAAACTGTTTTTT
cdr3_aa: CASSPELAAGEKLFF
clone_size: NA
j_call: TRBJ1-4
d_call: NA
v_call: TRBV18

cdr3_nt: TGTGCCAGCAGCTTAATTTCGGACTCCTACAATGAGCAGTTCTTC
cdr3_aa: CASSLISDSYNEQFF
clone_size: NA
j_call: TRBJ2-1
d_call: NA
v_call: TRBV7-3

cdr3_nt: TGTGCCAGCAGCTTCTTCTCCAACACCGGGGAGCTGTTTTTT
cdr3_aa: CASSFFSNTGELFF
clone_size: once
j_call: TRBJ2-2
d_call: NA
v_call: TRBV11-2

cdr3_nt: TGTGCCAGCAGCTTACTGGGGATCTACGAGCAGTACTTC
cdr3_aa: CASSLLGIYEQYF
clone_size: NA
j_call: TRBJ2-7
d_call: NA
v_call: TRBV7-2

cdr3_nt: TGTGCCAGCAGCTTATTTGGACAAAACCCGTACGAGCAGTACTTC
cdr3_aa: CASSLFGQNPYEQYF
clone_size: NA
j_call: TRBJ2-7
d_call: NA
v_call: TRBV7-4

cdr3_nt: TGTGCCAGCAGACCATTTTGGACCGGGACGGTCTCTGGAAACACCATATATTTT
cdr3_aa: CASRPFWTGTVSGNTIYF
clone_size: NA
j_call: TRBJ1-3
d_call: NA
v_call: TRBV28

cdr3_nt: TGTGCCAGCAGACGCACTAGCGGGGGGAAGTACGAGCAGTACTTC
cdr3_aa: CASRRTSGGKYEQYF
clone_size: NA
j_call: TRBJ2-7
d_call: TRBD2
v_call: TRBV7-8

cdr3_nt: TGTGCCAGCAGCCCTCCGGGACAGGGGCTCTATAGCAATCAGCCCCAGCATTTT
cdr3_aa: CASSPPGQGLYSNQPQHF
clone_size: NA
j_call: TRBJ1-5
d_call: TRBD1
v_call: TRBV7-3

cdr3_nt: TGTGCCAGCTTCACCTCTGGGGCCAACGTCCTGACTTTC
cdr3_aa: CASFTSGANVLTF
clone_size: NA
j_call: TRBJ2-6
d_call: NA
v_call: TRBV7-9

cdr3_nt: TGCGCCAGCAGCTCGGGACTCCGAAAACAAGAGACCCAGTACTTC
cdr3_aa: CASSSGLRKQETQYF
clone_size: NA
j_call: TRBJ2-5
d_call: NA
v_call: TRBV5-1

cdr3_nt: TGTGCCAGCAGCTTGGTTCTCCTTGGGAGATACGGCACCGGGGAGCTGTTTTTT
cdr3_aa: CASSLVLLGRYGTGELFF
clone_size: NA
j_call: TRBJ2-2
d_call: NA
v_call: TRBV13

cdr3_nt: TGTGCCACCAGCAGAGATATCTACAGTGACAATGAGCAGTTCTTC
cdr3_aa: CATSRDIYSDNEQFF
clone_size: NA
j_call: TRBJ2-1
d_call: NA
v_call: TRBV15

cdr3_nt: TGTGCCAGCACCAAAGGGGTAGATACGCAGTATTTT
cdr3_aa: CASTKGVDTQYF
clone_size: few
j_call: TRBJ2-3
d_call: NA
v_call: TRBV2

cdr3_nt: TGTGCCAGCAGCCCTCGGGGGGAGACCCAGTACTTC
cdr3_aa: CASSPRGETQYF
clone_size: few
j_call: TRBJ2-5
d_call: NA
v_call: TRBV5-4

cdr3_nt: TGTGCCAGCAGCCCTGAAGGGACAGGGATTTCACCCCTCCACTTT
cdr3_aa: CASSPEGTGISPLHF
clone_size: once
j_call: TRBJ1-6
d_call: TRBD1
v_call: TRBV5-8

cdr3_nt: TGTGCCAGTAGTTCCCAGGGCCCCGAGCAGTACTTC
cdr3_aa: CASSSQGPEQYF
clone_size: NA
j_call: TRBJ2-7
d_call: NA
v_call: TRBV19

cdr3_nt: TGCGCCAGCAGTCAATCGCCCAGCGGGGGAGATACGCAGTATTTT
cdr3_aa: CASSQSPSGGDTQYF
clone_size: NA
j_call: TRBJ2-3
d_call: TRBD2
v_call: TRBV23-1

cdr3_nt: TGTGCCAGCAGGACTTTAGCACAGGGAAATTCACCCCTCCACTTT
cdr3_aa: CASRTLAQGNSPLHF
clone_size: NA
j_call: TRBJ1-6
d_call: NA
v_call: TRBV2

cdr3_nt: TGTGCCAGCAGCGCCTTTAGCGGGGGGACAGATACGCAGTATTTT
cdr3_aa: CASSAFSGGTDTQYF
clone_size: NA
j_call: TRBJ2-3
d_call: TRBD2
v_call: TRBV6-4

cdr3_nt: TGCAGTGCTAGTGGGATAGATACGCAGTATTTT
cdr3_aa: CSASGIDTQYF
clone_size: NA
j_call: TRBJ2-3
d_call: NA
v_call: TRBV20-1

cdr3_nt: TGCGCCAGCAGTCGGACAGGGGTCGGGGAGCTGTTTTTT
cdr3_aa: CASSRTGVGELFF
clone_size: NA
j_call: TRBJ2-2
d_call: TRBD1
v_call: TRBV10-1

cdr3_nt: TGCGCCAGCAGCCAGGCCAAGGAGTTTGATCCTGAGCAGTTCTTC
cdr3_aa: CASSQAKEFDPEQFF
clone_size: NA
j_call: TRBJ2-1
d_call: NA
v_call: TRBV4-1

cdr3_nt: TGTGCCAGTATAGGGGATATCTCTGGAAACACCATATATTTT
cdr3_aa: CASIGDISGNTIYF
clone_size: NA
j_call: TRBJ1-3
d_call: NA
v_call: TRBV28

cdr3_nt: TGCGCCAGCAGCTTAGGGACAGAAACCTATGGCTACACCTTC
cdr3_aa: CASSLGTETYGYTF
clone_size: once
j_call: TRBJ1-2
d_call: TRBD1
v_call: TRBV5-1

cdr3_nt: TGCGCCAGCAGCTTGCTCGAAAACACCGGGGAGCTGTTTTTT
cdr3_aa: CASSLLENTGELFF
clone_size: NA
j_call: TRBJ2-2
d_call: NA
v_call: TRBV5-1

cdr3_nt: TGTGCCAGCAGTGACCAGGACAGGTACACCGGGGAGCTGTTTTTT
cdr3_aa: CASSDQDRYTGELFF
clone_size: NA
j_call: TRBJ2-2
d_call: TRBD1
v_call: TRBV25-1

cdr3_nt: TGTGCCAGTAGTATCCGGGACGGACCTAATGAAAAACTGTTTTTT
cdr3_aa: CASSIRDGPNEKLFF
clone_size: NA
j_call: TRBJ1-4
d_call: NA
v_call: TRBV19

cdr3_nt: TGTGCCACCAGCAGAGGTGGACTGCAAGGGAAAAACATTCAGTACTTC
cdr3_aa: CATSRGGLQGKNIQYF
clone_size: once
j_call: TRBJ2-4
d_call: NA
v_call: TRBV15

cdr3_nt: TGTGCCAGCAGCGCCCCACACTTTGTCTCCACAGATACGCAGTATTTT
cdr3_aa: CASSAPHFVSTDTQYF
clone_size: NA
j_call: TRBJ2-3
d_call: NA
v_call: TRBV9

cdr3_nt: TGTGCCAGCAGTGAAGCGGGAACTAGGTCCAATGAGCAGTTCTTC
cdr3_aa: CASSEAGTRSNEQFF
clone_size: NA
j_call: TRBJ2-1
d_call: NA
v_call: TRBV6-1

cdr3_nt: TGTGCCATCTCTATGTCCCGACAGGGGGCTACGCAGTATTTT
cdr3_aa: CAISMSRQGATQYF
clone_size: few
j_call: TRBJ2-3
d_call: TRBD1
v_call: TRBV6-1

cdr3_nt: TGTGCCAGCAGCCTATCAGACAGGAGGATTAACTATGGCTACACCTTC
cdr3_aa: CASSLSDRRINYGYTF
clone_size: NA
j_call: TRBJ1-2
d_call: NA
v_call: TRBV16

cdr3_nt: TGTGCCAGCAGTTTTGACAGAAAAGAGACCCAGTACTTC
cdr3_aa: CASSFDRKETQYF
clone_size: NA
j_call: TRBJ2-5
d_call: NA
v_call: TRBV27

cdr3_nt: TGTGCCATCAGCCGGGAAATGAGCACTGAAGCTTTCTTT
cdr3_aa: CAISREMSTEAFF
clone_size: few
j_call: TRBJ1-1
d_call: NA
v_call: TRBV10-3